These 9 T cell receptor beta chains came from one sample sequenced in a study of OX40 agonist ivuxolimab in advanced cancers. The assay was immunoSEQ multiplex PCR, and TCRdb's table has in-frame clones only and misses some. The sample shows about 70,000 clones, almost 90% of them seen only once. The sample here was CD4+ or CD8+ T cells sorted from blood, taken in a trial of the OX40 agonist ivuxolimab. These receptors were obtained from an adult with an advanced solid tumor such as melanoma, head and neck, liver or kidney cancer.

V usage is TRBV10-3 and J usage is TRBJ2-7; 7 bases are shared with TRBD1. This CDR3 is built from 12 residues. Losses at the gene ends were 8 bases for V and 0 bases for J; bases not matched to a gene: 1. Germline CDR1 and CDR2: ENHRY and SYGVKD. The CDR3 protein is CAIRTGSYEQYF. DNA for the CDR3: TGTGCCATCCGGACAGGCTCCTACGAGCAGTACTTC.

The genes are TRBV18 and TRBJ2-1; D call uncertain. CDR1 and CDR2 from the germline V gene are KGHSH and LQKENI. This CDR3 has 12 residues. V lost 8 bases to trimming and J lost 5 bases, with 10 bases between them. The DNA of the CDR3 is TGTGCCAGCCAGGATTATAACAATGAGCAGTTCTTC. Translation gives CASQDYNNEQFF.

V and J are TRBV11-2 and TRBJ1-6, with D hard to call. Trimming removed 7 bases from V and 7 bases from J, with 8 bases in between. The CDR3 length is 12 residues. Germline V CDR1 and CDR2: SGHAT, FQNNGV. This chain's CDR3 is CASTTVNSPLHF. The CDR3, as DNA: TGTGCCAGCACCACCGTGAATTCACCCCTCCACTTT.

The genes are TRBV5-1 and TRBJ2-5; TRBD1 is a possible D gene (6 bases). The CDR3 contains 15 residues. Trimming cost V 0 bases and J 7 bases, with 16 bases left between them. Germline assignment: CDR1 SGHRS and CDR2 YFSETQ. CDR3 sequence (DNA): TGCGCCAGCAGCTTGGATGGGACAATTTCAGCGACCCAGTACTTC. Its protein product is CASSLDGTISATQYF.

The V and J genes are TRBV29-1 and TRBJ2-2; D remains ambiguous. V lost 7 bases, J lost 0 bases, and 12 bases lay in between. CDR1 is SQVTM, CDR2 ANQGSEA, per germline. This CDR3 has 14 amino acids. CDR3 sequence reads: CSAGGSANTGELFF. For the CDR3, the DNA is TGCAGCGCCGGTGGTTCAGCGAACACCGGGGAGCTGTTTTTT.

CDR3 sequence (DNA): TGCAGCGTTGATTTGCGACTAGCGGGCTCCTACAATGAGCAGTTCTTC. It specifies CSVDLRLAGSYNEQFF. This rearrangement joins TRBV29-1 to TRBJ2-1, with 10 nucleotides matching TRBD2. There are 16 residues in the CDR3. V lost 3 bases and J lost 0; bases outside the gene matches: 5. Germline V CDR1 and CDR2: SQVTM, ANQGSEA.

This clone was recorded a few times. The chain couples TRBV5-1 to TRBJ2-5, with TRBD2 matching 8 bases. The CDR3 has 15 residues. Germline assignment: CDR1 SGHRS and CDR2 YFSETQ. Trimming removed 0 bases from V and 5 bases from J; junction bases left unmatched: 6. The CDR3 reads CASSLGIAGRETQYF. The CDR3 DNA follows: TGCGCCAGCAGCTTGGGGATAGCGGGGAGGGAGACCCAGTACTTC.

In nucleotides, the CDR3 is TGTGCCACACATGATGGGTTGGGTGGGCAAGAGACCCAGTACTTC. Its translation: CATHDGLGGQETQYF. This rearrangement joins TRBV10-3 to TRBJ2-5; D gene uncertain. V was pared by 10 bases and J by 2 bases, with 20 bases between. The V gene's germline CDR1 is ENHRY and CDR2 SYGVKD. This CDR3 is built from 15 residues.

The rearrangement links TRBV28 to TRBJ1-5; 7 bases are shared with TRBD1. Trimming at V came to 6 bases and at J to 4 bases, leaving 12 bases not matched to a gene. The CDR3 extends over 16 amino acids. Germline V gene sequence: CDR1 MDHEN, CDR2 SYDVKM. This CDR3 is CASSRTGTVINQPQHF. The CDR3 DNA reads as TGTGCCAGCAGCCGGACCGGGACAGTGATTAATCAGCCCCAGCATTTT. The entire variable domain, with the rest obtained from reference TRBV28 and TRBJ1-5, is as follows: DVKVTQSSRYLVKRTGEKVFLECVQDMDHENMFWYRQDPGLGLRLIYFSYDVKMKEKGDIPEGYSVSREKKERFSLILESASTNQTSMYLCASSRTGTVINQPQHFGDGTRLSIL.